This T cell receptor beta chain was profiled in a study of T cell changes during pregnancy in multiple sclerosis. Generated by immunoSEQ multiplex PCR, the TCRdb table keeps only in-frame clones and is missing some. The sample has 60,000 to 75,000 clones, approximately 91% seen once. CDR1 and CDR2 (germline): MDHEN, SYDVKM. V was clipped by 6 bases and J by 5 bases, with 7 bases between them. CDR3 length: 12 amino acids. Sequenced here: peripheral blood, sampled in the third trimester of pregnancy. The clonotype comes from a female donor with multiple sclerosis, enrolled in a pregnancy study. J is TRBJ1-4 and V is TRBV28; D is ambiguous. The CDR3 region has the DNA TGTGCCAGCAGCCGACTAAATGAAAAACTGTTTTTT. The encoded protein is CASSRLNEKLFF.